This TCR beta chain was recovered during a study of T cell clones after liver transplantation. The overall study: Immunosuppression withdrawal was tried within 2 years after liver transplantation in this trial. TCRbeta sequencing after a pre-transplant mixed lymphocyte reaction identified graft-donor-reactive clones, later tracked in post-transplant blood. Until 12-24 months post-transplant, subjects got standard immunosuppression and no induction.

Sample share makes this clone medium-sized. Its antigen is not known. CDR1 LNHDA and CDR2 SQIVND come from the germline V gene (reference sequence). This CDR3 is built from 15 residues. Trimming cost V 5 bases and J 2 bases, with 13 bases left between them. Clones were sequenced by immunoSEQ multiplex PCR, and TCRdb holds only the in-frame ones, with some missing. The sample yields 1,400 or so clones, over 25% seen once. Alloreactive TCRbeta sequences came from sequencing proliferating CFSE-low cells in the MLR. The chain uses TRBV19 and TRBJ2-1; possible D gene TRBD2, 6 bases. Sequenced: CD8+ T cells from PBMCs cultured with third-party cells. The sequence came from a human patient who received a liver transplant. The T cells may partly be graft donor cells. CDR3 DNA sequence: TGTGCCAGTAGTCCCCAAGCGGGTCCCTACAATGAGCAGTTCTTC. Protein product: CASSPQAGPYNEQFF.